Below are 30 T cell receptor beta chains sequenced from a single sample in a study of identifying expanded T cells in peripheral blood. Generated by immunoSEQ multiplex PCR, the TCRdb table keeps only in-frame clones and is missing some. The sample records roughly 100,000 clones, more than 70% being singletons. Sequencing was carried out using blood. These receptors were obtained from a person aged 18-69 years in good health.

This clone was found once. The V call is TRBV6-5, the J call TRBJ2-3, with D perhaps TRBD1 (6 bases). This CDR3 is built from 16 residues. V shed 0 bases and J shed 1 base, with 11 bases lying between them. Germline V gene lookup returns CDR1 MNHEY and CDR2 SVGAGI. As DNA, the CDR3 is TGTGCCAGCAGTTACTCTCAGGGGTCAGGCACAGATACGCAGTATTTT. Translated: CASSYSQGSGTDTQYF.

This clone was found a few times. The rearrangement links TRBV4-1 to TRBJ2-5; tentatively, D is TRBD1 (5 bases). This CDR3 contains 16 residues. The V and J ends lost 1 base and 2 bases respectively, with 14 bases between them. Germline V gene lookup returns CDR1 MGHRA and CDR2 YSYEKL. CDR3 nucleotide sequence: TGCGCCAGCAGCCAAGGTGGAACAGGCTTACAAGAGACCCAGTACTTC. Amino acids: CASSQGGTGLQETQYF.

In this sample, this clone turned up once. The chain has TRBV7-2 and TRBJ1-1; D is uncertain. CDR1 SGHTA and CDR2 FQGNSA come from the germline V gene. V was shortened by 6 bases and J by 7 bases, with 15 bases between the two germline ends. The CDR3 has 13 amino acids. CDR3: CASSSPPSFEAFF. For the CDR3, the DNA is TGTGCCAGCAGTTCCCCCCCGTCGTTTGAAGCTTTCTTT.

This sequence joins TRBV7-9 and TRBJ2-3, with 11 bases lining up with TRBD1. The CDR3 is made up of 15 amino acids. J was trimmed by 5 bases and V by 5 bases; bases with no gene match: 6. From germline, CDR1 is SEHNR and CDR2 FQNEAQ (reference sequence). Written as DNA, the CDR3 is TGTGCCAGCAGCCCCCGGGACAGGGGGGGAGATACGCAGTATTTT. It translates to CASSPRDRGGDTQYF.

The CDR3 sequence: CASSLQGIQETQYF. The CDR3 DNA reads as TGTGCCAGCAGCTTACAGGGTATTCAAGAGACCCAGTACTTC. The chain recombines TRBV5-4 with TRBJ2-5; possibly TRBD1 for D (6 bases). The CDR3 is 14 amino acids. CDR1 is SGHNT, CDR2 YYREEE, per germline (reference sequence). The germline V and J ends were trimmed by 2 bases and 2 bases, with 10 bases remaining between them.

This chain uses TRBV5-1 with TRBJ2-7, with D uncertain. Trimming pared 0 bases from V and 3 bases from J, leaving 4 bases between. The V gene's germline CDR1 is SGHRS and CDR2 YFSETQ. The CDR3 covers 12 residues. This chain's CDR3 is CASSLGIYEQYF. As DNA, the CDR3 is TGCGCCAGCAGCTTGGGAATCTACGAGCAGTACTTC.

This chain uses TRBV9 with TRBJ2-3, with 7 bases that match TRBD1. Germline V gives CDR1 SGDLS, CDR2 YYNGEE. This CDR3 has 14 amino acids. The J segment lost 2 bases and the V segment lost 6 bases, leaving 6 bases of the junction unmatched. The CDR3 sequence is CASKGTALTDTQYF. The CDR3 nucleotides read TGTGCCAGCAAAGGGACAGCCCTCACAGATACGCAGTATTTT.

As DNA, the CDR3 is TGTGCCAGCTCACTGGGACGGGAGGTCGACGAGCAGTACTTC. It translates to CASSLGREVDEQYF. V is TRBV18 and J is TRBJ2-7; TRBD2 aligns across 7 bases. From germline, CDR1 is KGHSH and CDR2 LQKENI. The V segment lost 4 bases and the J segment 5 bases; nucleotides outside the gene matches: 8. The CDR3 covers 14 residues.

The chain employs TRBV11-3 and TRBJ2-2; D could derive from TRBD1 or TRBD2 (6 bases each). The CDR3 contains 15 residues. V lost 3 bases and J 7 bases, leaving 15 bases between the germline ends. The V gene's germline CDR1 is SGHNT and CDR2 YENEEA. The CDR3, as DNA: TGTGCCAGCAGCTTCTCCATAGGGGGGATCGGGGAGCTGTTTTTT. Its protein product is CASSFSIGGIGELFF.

The chain couples TRBV4-2 to TRBJ2-1; D remains ambiguous. CDR3 size: 14 residues. Trimming cost V 3 bases and J 4 bases, with 10 bases left between them. In germline, CDR1 is LGHNA, CDR2 YNFKEQ. CDR3 in DNA: TGTGCCAGCAGCCAGGTACCACAATACAATGAGCAGTTCTTC. It yields the protein CASSQVPQYNEQFF.

This clone was detected only once. The chain couples TRBV2 to TRBJ2-1, with TRBD2 matching over 8 bases. This CDR3 is built from 13 residues. With 11 bases clipped from V and 5 bases from J, the junction kept 8 bases outside the gene matches. The germline CDR1 and CDR2 sequences are SNHLY and FYNNEI. The DNA of the CDR3 is TGTGCCGGGACTAGTTTACCTAACAATGAGCAGTTCTTC. It is translated as CAGTSLPNNEQFF.

The J gene is TRBJ1-1, the V gene TRBV7-8; no definite D call. V lost 3 bases to trimming and J lost 0 bases, with 5 bases between them. Germline CDR1 is SGHVS and CDR2 is FQNEAQ. The CDR3 length is 13 residues. The CDR3 DNA follows: TGTGCCAGCAGCTTTTTTCTGAACACTGAAGCTTTCTTT. As protein: CASSFFLNTEAFF.

The chain employs TRBV15 and TRBJ1-1; maybe TRBD1 (6 bases). CDR1 and CDR2 from the germline V gene are LNHNV and YYDKDF (reference sequence). The V end was cut by 0 bases, the J end by 6 bases, with 17 bases between. The CDR3 is 16 residues long. The CDR3: CATSRDPGTRGPEAFF. The CDR3 bases are TGTGCCACCAGCAGAGACCCCGGGACCAGGGGACCTGAAGCTTTCTTT.

The V gene is TRBV6-1, the J gene TRBJ1-5; possibly TRBD1 for D (5 bases). V was shortened by 8 bases and J by 7 bases, with 15 bases between the two germline ends. CDR3 size: 13 residues. Germline CDR1 MNHNS, CDR2 SASEGT. This CDR3 reads CASRTPPLQPQHF. CDR3 nucleotides: TGTGCCAGCCGGACACCCCCTTTACAGCCCCAGCATTTT.

In its sample, this clone was seen once. J is TRBJ1-4 and V is TRBV5-8; TRBD1 matches 11 bases. Germline CDR1 SGHTS, CDR2 YDEGEE. The V and J ends lost 3 bases and 5 bases, in that order; junction bases with no gene match: 3. The CDR3 totals 15 residues. The CDR3 protein is CASSWGTGGNEKLFF. The DNA for the CDR3 is TGTGCCAGCAGCTGGGGGACAGGGGGGAATGAAAAACTGTTTTTT.

This clone was counted only a few times. The chain links TRBV19 to TRBJ2-7; 13 bases are a match to TRBD2. Trimming at V came to 3 bases and at J to 3 bases, leaving 2 bases not matched to a gene. The germline gives CDR1 LNHDA, CDR2 SQIVND (reference sequence). The CDR3 extends over 15 amino acids. The CDR3 sequence is CASSIRLAGGYEQYF. DNA for the CDR3: TGTGCCAGTAGTATTCGACTAGCGGGAGGCTACGAGCAGTACTTC.

The gene calls are TRBV2 and TRBJ2-3, with TRBD2 matching 9 bases. The CDR3 has 15 residues. V shed 0 bases, J shed 3 bases, and the junction held 1 base outside the gene matches. The germline CDR1 and CDR2 sequences are SNHLY and FYNNEI. CDR3 protein: CASSEAAGGTDTQYF. In DNA, the CDR3 is TGTGCCAGCAGTGAAGCGGCGGGGGGGACAGATACGCAGTATTTT.

This clone was seen only once. The same CDR3 can be traced to other DNA sequences in this sample. This chain uses TRBV19 with TRBJ1-5, with TRBD1 as a possible D gene (5 bases). Trimming took off 3 bases at V and 4 bases at J, with 13 bases between the two ends. There are 15 residues in the CDR3. Germline V gene data show CDR1 as LNHDA and CDR2 as SQIVND (reference sequence). This CDR3 reads CASSIGTGTNQPQHF. Here the CDR3 DNA reads TGTGCCAGTAGTATCGGAACAGGAACTAATCAGCCCCAGCATTTT. The entire variable domain, with the rest obtained from reference TRBV19 and TRBJ1-5, is as follows: DGGITQSPKYLFRKEGQNVTLSCEQNLNHDAMYWYRQDPGQGLRLIYYSQIVNDFQKGDIAEGYSVSREKKESFPLTVTSAQKNPTAFYLCASSIGTGTNQPQHFGDGTRLSIL.

In this sample, this clone turned up once. The chain combines TRBV10-3 with TRBJ2-3; TRBD2 agrees at 14 bases. This CDR3 spans 15 amino acids. Germline loops: CDR1 ENHRY, CDR2 SYGVKD. V gave up 10 bases and J gave up 2 bases; unmatched junction bases: 5. The CDR3 DNA follows: TGTGCCACGAGGGGACTAGCGGGGGACACAGATACGCAGTATTTT. Protein sequence: CATRGLAGDTDTQYF.

The gene calls are TRBV7-9 and TRBJ2-3, with 11 bases lining up with TRBD1. V lost 9 bases and J lost 5; bases outside the gene matches: 7. Germline-derived CDR1 and CDR2 are SEHNR and FQNEAQ (reference sequence). This CDR3 has 14 residues. CDR3 in amino acids: CARAGTGGQDTQYF. The CDR3 coding sequence is TGTGCCAGGGCCGGGACAGGGGGACAAGATACGCAGTATTTT.

The DNA for the CDR3 is TGTGCTAGTGGTTTGTTCCCAGGACCCAGCCTTAACACCGGGGAGCTGTTTTTT. It translates to CASGLFPGPSLNTGELFF. The chain employs TRBV12-5 and TRBJ2-2; D is unresolved. V lost 2 bases and J 2 bases, leaving 18 bases between the germline ends. This CDR3 contains 18 residues. Germline CDR1 LGHNT, CDR2 FRNRAP.

This rearrangement joins TRBV19 to TRBJ2-7, with 9 bases matching TRBD1. With V trimmed by 5 bases and J by 6 bases, 8 bases remained unmatched. The CDR3 has 14 amino acids. CDR1 and CDR2 (germline): LNHDA, SQIVND (reference sequence). The chain's CDR3 is CASSGDRVVCEQYF. The CDR3 bases are TGTGCCAGTAGTGGGGACAGGGTTGTGTGCGAGCAGTACTTC.

The chain joins TRBV7-2 to TRBJ2-1, with 7 bases lining up with TRBD2. Germline V gene lookup returns CDR1 SGHTA and CDR2 FQGNSA. V gave up 3 bases and J gave up 6 bases; unmatched junction bases: 5. The CDR3 is made up of 14 amino acids. The CDR3: CASSFRPSGNEQFF. In nucleotides, the CDR3 is TGTGCCAGCAGCTTTCGGCCTAGCGGCAATGAGCAGTTCTTC.

The chain has TRBV30 and TRBJ1-5, with D perhaps matching TRBD1 (5 bases). Germline CDR1 is GTSNPN and CDR2 is SVGIG (reference sequence). V gave up 0 bases and J gave up 6 bases, with 12 bases separating them. CDR3 length: 14 amino acids. This CDR3 reads CAWSVQAGPQPQHF. The CDR3, as DNA: TGTGCCTGGAGTGTACAGGCCGGGCCTCAGCCCCAGCATTTT.

This clone was observed a single time. The chain recombines TRBV5-1 with TRBJ2-7; D possibly uses TRBD1 or TRBD2 (6 bases each). V gave up 2 bases and J gave up 1 base, with 10 bases separating them. CDR3 length: 14 residues. Germline CDR1 is SGHRS and CDR2 is YFSETQ. This chain's CDR3 is CASSLGGLSYEQYF. The DNA of the CDR3 is TGCGCCAGCAGCTTAGGGGGGCTGTCCTACGAGCAGTACTTC.

This clone was counted only a few times. The chain links TRBV19 to TRBJ2-1; tentatively, D is TRBD1 (6 bases). Germline V lookup: CDR1 LNHDA, CDR2 SQIVND (reference sequence). CDR3 length: 13 amino acids. Trimming cost V 5 bases and J 4 bases, with 9 bases left between them. Written as DNA, the CDR3 is TGTGCCAGTAGTTTCGGACAGTACAATGAGCAGTTCTTC. This sequence encodes CASSFGQYNEQFF.

The chain combines TRBV9 with TRBJ2-7; TRBD2 aligns across 8 bases. Germline V gene sequence: CDR1 SGDLS, CDR2 YYNGEE. Trimming at V came to 0 bases and at J to 4 bases, leaving 3 bases not matched to a gene. The CDR3 consists of 14 residues. As DNA, the CDR3 is TGTGCCAGCAGCGTAGAAAGCGGGGGTTACGAGCAGTACTTC. Protein sequence: CASSVESGGYEQYF.

The genes are TRBV6-1 and TRBJ2-7, with D perhaps matching TRBD1 or TRBD2 (6 bases each). Germline V lookup: CDR1 MNHNS, CDR2 SASEGT. This CDR3 has 15 amino acids. Deletions cut 1 base from V and 3 bases from J, with 13 bases between. The CDR3 loop is CASSEGGTTIYEQYF. CDR3 DNA: TGTGCCAGCAGTGAAGGCGGGACAACAATCTACGAGCAGTACTTC.

This clone was seen once. The chain combines TRBV5-1 with TRBJ1-4; D uncertain. Germline assignment: CDR1 SGHRS and CDR2 YFSETQ. This CDR3 is 15 amino acids long. Trimming stripped 4 bases from V and 3 bases from J, with 13 bases between. The CDR3 DNA follows: TGCGCCAGCAGCCCCGGCCAGACTCCTAATGAAAAACTGTTTTTT. This encodes CASSPGQTPNEKLFF. Full variable domain (rest looked up from reference TRBV5-1 and TRBJ1-4): KAGVTQTPRYLIKTRGQQVTLSCSPISGHRSVSWYQQTPGQGLQFLFEYFSETQRNKGNFPGRFSGRQFSNSRSEMNVSTLELGDSALYLCASSPGQTPNEKLFFGSGTQLSVL.

This clone was counted between two and nine times. CDR3 DNA sequence: TGTGCCAGTAGTATAAGTCCCTCTCCTGGGTACACCTTC. Translation gives CASSISPSPGYTF. The chain is built from TRBV19 and TRBJ1-2; no clear D gene. V was pared by 2 bases and J by 11 bases, with 15 bases between. This CDR3 has 13 residues. The germline V gene has CDR1 LNHDA and CDR2 SQIVND (reference sequence).